The rows below give T cell receptor beta chains drawn from one sample of a study of OX40 agonist ivuxolimab in advanced cancers. Libraries were prepared by immunoSEQ multiplex PCR; TCRdb keeps only in-frame clonotypes and omits some of them. The data show approximately 79,000 clones, more than 85% seen once. The input for sequencing was CD4+ or CD8+ T cells sorted from blood, taken in a trial of the OX40 agonist ivuxolimab. The receptor source for this set is an adult with an advanced solid tumor such as melanoma, head and neck, liver or kidney cancer. Each CDR3 is given with its conserved first and last residue. D genes are given only for firm matches. Only part of the rows carry a size: once, few, many, or a class if the clone is expanded.

abundance	d_gene	v_gene	j_gene	CDR3nt	CDR3aa
-	-	TRBV28	TRBJ1-5	TGTGCCAGCGTACCCAGCGGGGGGGAATATAGCAATCAGCCCCAGCATTTT	CASVPSGGEYSNQPQHF
-	-	TRBV19	TRBJ2-7	TGTGCCAGTAGTAGGGCTTACCTCTACGAGCAGTACTTC	CASSRAYLYEQYF
-	-	TRBV5-8	TRBJ2-3	TGTGCCAGCAGTCCGAATAGAGATACGCAGTATTTT	CASSPNRDTQYF
-	-	TRBV6-6	TRBJ2-7	TGTGCCAGCAGTTACTCTCACCTCTACGAGCAGTACTTC	CASSYSHLYEQYF
-	TRBD2	TRBV9	TRBJ2-5	TGTGCCAGCAGCGTAGGTGGAATGGGGTCTGGCGGGGGTGTTTGGGAGACCCAGTACTTC	CASSVGGMGSGGGVWETQYF
-	-	TRBV7-2	TRBJ1-5	TGTGCCAGCAGCCCGGCGGGAGATCCCCAGCATTTT	CASSPAGDPQHF
few	-	TRBV6-1	TRBJ1-1	TGTGCCAGCAGAGCCAGAAAGGTCACTGAAGCTTTCTTT	CASRARKVTEAFF
-	TRBD1	TRBV10-2	TRBJ1-1	TGCGCCAGCAGTGAGGCTGGGACAGGGGGCGGCACTGAAGCTTTCTTT	CASSEAGTGGGTEAFF
-	-	TRBV28	TRBJ2-3	TGTGCCAGCAGTTTTCCGATGGGACAGGGCTTATTGCGGGGGGCCTCCCTAGTCACAGATACGCAGTATTTT	CASSFPMGQGLLRGASLVTDTQYF
few	-	TRBV7-9	TRBJ1-4	TGTGCCAGCAGTCAAGGGGTGCAGACTGAAAAACTGTTTTTT	CASSQGVQTEKLFF
-	-	TRBV2	TRBJ1-6	TGTGCCAGCAGCGAAGGGGAATATAATTCACCCCTCCACTTT	CASSEGEYNSPLHF
-	-	TRBV5-4	TRBJ2-3	TGTGCCAGCAGCTTCACGTCAGGGAAGAGGACAGATACGCAGTATTTT	CASSFTSGKRTDTQYF
once	-	TRBV29-1	TRBJ1-2	TGCAGCGTTGATTTGGAGGGAGTGAGGTATGGCTACACCTTC	CSVDLEGVRYGYTF
-	-	TRBV21-1	TRBJ2-4	TGTGCCAGCAGCAATTGGACAGGGGCCGTCATAGCCAAAAACATTCAGTACTTC	CASSNWTGAVIAKNIQYF
-	-	TRBV7-2	TRBJ2-2	TGTGCCAGCAGCTTAGTTGGGCCCGGGGAGCTGTTTTTT	CASSLVGPGELFF
once	TRBD1	TRBV4-2	TRBJ1-3	TGTGCCAGCAGCCAAGAACCGGTAGACAGGGCTGGAAACACCATATATTTT	CASSQEPVDRAGNTIYF
-	TRBD2	TRBV7-2	TRBJ2-5	TGTGCCAGCAGCTTAGGAGGAGCGGGGGGGTACCAAGAGACCCAGTACTTC	CASSLGGAGGYQETQYF
once	TRBD2	TRBV5-6	TRBJ2-2	TGTGCCAGCAGCCCGCTAGCGGGGATCGACGGGGAGCTGTTTTTT	CASSPLAGIDGELFF
few	-	TRBV11-2	TRBJ2-5	TGTGCCAGCAGCTTAGGAGAGACCCAGTACTTC	CASSLGETQYF
-	-	TRBV25-1	TRBJ1-4	TGTGCCAGCACTAGAGATGACGGTGAAAAACTGTTTTTT	CASTRDDGEKLFF
-	-	TRBV4-1	TRBJ1-5	TGCGCCAGCAGCCAGGACTGGGTGAGCAATCAGCCCCAGCATTTT	CASSQDWVSNQPQHF
-	TRBD1	TRBV19	TRBJ2-2	TGTGCCAGTAGCCTGACAGGGTCGAACACCGGGGAGCTGTTTTTT	CASSLTGSNTGELFF
-	-	TRBV19	TRBJ1-1	TGTGCCAGTAGTATTGAGGGGGGGTACACTGAAGCTTTCTTT	CASSIEGGYTEAFF
-	-	TRBV29-1	TRBJ2-3	TGCAGCGTTAGTACCCGAAGCCGCACAGATACGCAGTATTTT	CSVSTRSRTDTQYF
once	-	TRBV6-5	TRBJ1-3	TGTGCCAGCAGTTTTACAAGCCAAAACACCATATATTTT	CASSFTSQNTIYF
-	TRBD1	TRBV27	TRBJ1-2	TGTGCCAGCAGTTCGGGACAGGGGAACTATGGCTACACCTTC	CASSSGQGNYGYTF
-	-	TRBV27	TRBJ2-1	TGTGCCAGCAGCCGCCCGGGACGGAGTAGCGTCAATGAGCAGTTCTTC	CASSRPGRSSVNEQFF
once	-	TRBV11-1	TRBJ1-2	TGTGCCAGCAGCTTCGCCCGTTTCTATGGCTACACCTTC	CASSFARFYGYTF
-	TRBD1	TRBV11-2	TRBJ2-2	TGTGCCAGCAGCTTAGGGGACAGGGCAAGCGGGGAGCTGTTTTTT	CASSLGDRASGELFF
-	-	TRBV29-1	TRBJ2-7	TGCAGCGTTCGGGGGGGACAGGGAAAGGGCTCCTACGAGCAGTACTTC	CSVRGGQGKGSYEQYF
-	-	TRBV5-4	TRBJ2-2	TGTGCCAGCCGCCTTGATCCGAACACCGGGGAGCTGTTTTTT	CASRLDPNTGELFF
-	TRBD1	TRBV9	TRBJ1-2	TGTGCCAGCAGCGTAGGAGACAGGGATAACTATGGCTACACCTTC	CASSVGDRDNYGYTF
-	-	TRBV29-1	TRBJ2-1	TGCAGCAGCACCCGGGTGTCTAGTAATGAGCAGTTCTTC	CSSTRVSSNEQFF
-	TRBD1	TRBV27	TRBJ1-1	TGTGCCAGCATCAGCGACAGGGGACGTGAAGCTTTCTTT	CASISDRGREAFF
-	-	TRBV18	TRBJ1-1	TGTGCCAGCTCACTATTGTATCGGGGCTCTGAAGCTTTCTTT	CASSLLYRGSEAFF
-	-	TRBV4-3	TRBJ2-7	TGCGCCAGCAGTCGTCGGGCAGAGAGCTCCTACGAGCAGTACTTC	CASSRRAESSYEQYF
-	TRBD1	TRBV11-2	TRBJ2-7	TGTGCCAGCAGCTGGGGACAGGGGATCTCCTACGAGCAGTACTTC	CASSWGQGISYEQYF
-	-	TRBV4-3	TRBJ1-1	TGCGCCAGCAGCCAAGGAAAGGGGAATGAAGCTTTCTTT	CASSQGKGNEAFF
-	TRBD1	TRBV28	TRBJ1-2	TGTGCCAGCAGCGGGACAGGGGCTTCAGGATATGGCTACACCTTC	CASSGTGASGYGYTF
once	TRBD1	TRBV5-1	TRBJ1-6	TGCGCCAGCAGCAAGGAAGGGACAGCTTCTTTTCCCCTCCACTTT	CASSKEGTASFPLHF
-	-	TRBV11-3	TRBJ2-2	TGTGCCAGCAGCTTAGCGGGGGGCCCTTTCACCGGGGAGCTGTTTTTT	CASSLAGGPFTGELFF
-	-	TRBV28	TRBJ1-2	TGTGCCAGCAGTGCCAGAAACTATGGCTACACCTTC	CASSARNYGYTF
-	-	TRBV28	TRBJ2-2	TGTGCCAGCTCCCCCGGGACCGAGAACACCGGGGAGCTGTTTTTT	CASSPGTENTGELFF
-	-	TRBV18	TRBJ1-5	TGTGCCAGCTCACTTGGAGGGGAGTCCAATCAGCCCCAGCATTTT	CASSLGGESNQPQHF
few	TRBD2	TRBV4-2	TRBJ2-7	TGTGCCAGCGGTCTTTCCGGGACTAGCGGGTACGAGCAGTACTTC	CASGLSGTSGYEQYF
-	-	TRBV10-3	TRBJ1-4	TGTGCCATCAGTGAGTGGCATGTGTCCAAAACACCTACAACTAATGAAAAACTGTTTTTT	CAISEWHVSKTPTTNEKLFF
-	TRBD1	TRBV7-2	TRBJ2-2	TGTGCCAGCAGGCTCGGACAGGCGACCGGGGAGCTGTTTTTT	CASRLGQATGELFF
-	-	TRBV15	TRBJ1-5	TGTGCCACCAGCAGAGAGAGGGCGAATCAGCCCCAGCATTTT	CATSRERANQPQHF
-	TRBD1	TRBV9	TRBJ2-2	TGTGCCAGCAGCGTAGTGATTTATGGGACAGGGAAATCCGGGGAGCTGTTTTTT	CASSVVIYGTGKSGELFF
-	-	TRBV5-1	TRBJ2-1	TGCGCCAGCAGCTTGGAAGATGGGATCTCCTACAATGAGCAGTTCTTC	CASSLEDGISYNEQFF
-	-	TRBV6-1	TRBJ1-2	TGTGCCAGCAGTGAGTCCGGGACACCGCCGGGTGGCTACACCTTC	CASSESGTPPGGYTF
-	TRBD1	TRBV9	TRBJ2-1	TGTGCCAGCAGCGTAGAGGGACAGGGGATCTACAATGAGCAGTTCTTC	CASSVEGQGIYNEQFF
-	-	TRBV6-1	TRBJ1-5	TGTGCCAGCAGTGATCCCAAACCCCAGCATTTT	CASSDPKPQHF